One and the same sample provided the 25 T cell receptor beta chains below, sequenced in a study of blood T cell repertoires in COVID-19. Clones were sequenced by immunoSEQ multiplex PCR, and TCRdb holds only the in-frame ones, with some missing. The repertoire consists of more than 85,000 clones, with over 70% occurring once and the leading ten covering roughly 25%. The sequencing input was peripheral blood. Source of these receptors: a man older than 75 with active or convalescent COVID-19.

This clone has only a few counts. The chain uses TRBV27 and TRBJ1-6; a weak D match, TRBD1 (5 bases). The germline V gene has CDR1 MNHEY and CDR2 SMNVEV (reference sequence). The CDR3 sequence is 16 residues long. Trimming removed 5 bases from V and 0 bases from J, with 11 bases in between. CDR3 amino acids: CASSPETDSYNSPLHF. The CDR3 DNA sequence: TGTGCCAGCAGTCCCGAGACAGACTCCTATAATTCACCCCTCCACTTT.

There are a few counts of this clone. CDR3 sequence (DNA): TGCGCCAGCAGCTTGCAGGGGCAACGTTCCTACGAGCAGTACTTC. It specifies CASSLQGQRSYEQYF. The chain couples TRBV5-1 to TRBJ2-7; possibly TRBD1 for D (6 bases). With 1 base removed from V and 1 base from J, the gap between germline ends came to 12 bases. The CDR3 covers 15 residues. Germline values: CDR1 SGHRS, CDR2 YFSETQ.

The chain couples TRBV6-4 to TRBJ1-1, with D tentatively TRBD1 (6 bases). CDR3 size: 14 residues. Looked up from germline, CDR1 is MRHNA and CDR2 is SNTAGT. Between the trimmed V and J ends, which lost 6 bases and 7 bases, there was a span of 18 bases. The CDR3 sequence: CASSAEGGGGEAFF. As DNA, the CDR3 is TGTGCCAGCAGCGCCGAGGGAGGGGGGGGTGAAGCTTTCTTT.

J is TRBJ2-5 and V is TRBV4-2; TRBD2 matches at 12 bases. The germline V gene encodes CDR1 LGHNA and CDR2 YNFKEQ. The CDR3 loop spans 19 amino acids. Germline trimming cut 2 bases from V and 0 bases from J; bases unmatched to any gene: 10. The CDR3 spells CASSQTSGGPYAYQETQYF. CDR3 nucleotide sequence: TGTGCCAGCAGCCAAACTAGCGGGGGGCCTTATGCGTACCAAGAGACCCAGTACTTC.

The chain joins TRBV10-1 to TRBJ1-1; a weak D match, TRBD1 (6 bases). Trimming took off 10 bases at V and 6 bases at J, with 18 bases between the two ends. CDR3 length equals 13 residues. In germline, CDR1 is WNHNN, CDR2 SYGVQD (reference sequence). The CDR3 region has the DNA TGCGCCAACCACAGGGCGTTGATCTCTGAAGCTTTCTTT. Translated, it gives CANHRALISEAFF.

The V and J genes are TRBV18 and TRBJ1-4; D is uncertain. Between the trimmed V and J ends, which lost 6 bases and 0 bases, there was a span of 17 bases. Germline CDR1 reads KGHSH; CDR2 reads LQKENI. CDR3 length: 17 amino acids. This CDR3 reads CASSPFPPGSTNEKLFF. For the CDR3, the DNA is TGTGCCAGCTCGCCTTTTCCGCCGGGGTCAACTAATGAAAAACTGTTTTTT.

The V gene is TRBV7-2, the J gene TRBJ2-2, with 8 positions matching TRBD1. V gave up 5 bases and J gave up 4 bases; unmatched junction bases: 6. The V gene's germline CDR1 is SGHTA and CDR2 FQGNSA. This CDR3 contains 15 residues. This CDR3 reads CASSLRTGPTGELFF. As DNA, the CDR3 is TGTGCCAGCAGCCTGAGGACAGGGCCCACCGGGGAGCTGTTTTTT.

CDR3 in DNA: TGCAGTGCTAGTCAGGGGCTAGCGGCTGGTCGGGAGCAGTTCTTC. It codes for CSASQGLAAGREQFF. The V gene is TRBV20-1, the J gene TRBJ2-1, with TRBD2 as a possible D gene (7 bases). The CDR3 spans 15 residues. Trimming removed 3 bases from V and 10 bases from J, with 22 bases in between. Germline CDR1 is DFQATT and CDR2 is SNEGSKA (reference sequence).

This clone was detected only a few times. The CDR3 sequence is CASIRREGVLTNQPQHF. As DNA, the CDR3 is TGTGCCAGCATCAGGCGGGAGGGGGTATTGACGAATCAGCCCCAGCATTTT. The V call is TRBV28, the J call TRBJ1-5; a weak D match, TRBD1 (6 bases). CDR3 size: 17 residues. Germline V gene sequence: CDR1 MDHEN, CDR2 SYDVKM. Trimming cost V 7 bases and J 4 bases, with 23 bases left between them.

This rearrangement joins TRBV9 to TRBJ2-7, with 8 positions matching TRBD1. V lost 3 bases to trimming and J lost 3 bases; unmatched junction nucleotides: 5. Germline V gene sequence: CDR1 SGDLS, CDR2 YYNGEE. This CDR3 contains 14 residues. CDR3 in DNA: TGTGCCAGCAGCGCTGGGACAGGACACTACGAGCAGTACTTC. This sequence encodes CASSAGTGHYEQYF.

CDR3 loop: CASSSRQGRPANTGELFF. The DNA of the CDR3 is TGCGCCAGCAGCTCCCGACAGGGGAGACCCGCGAACACCGGGGAGCTGTTTTTT. The gene calls are TRBV5-1 and TRBJ2-2, with TRBD1 identical over 8 bases. The CDR3 loop spans 18 amino acids. Germline loops: CDR1 SGHRS, CDR2 YFSETQ. J gave up 0 bases and V 3 bases, and 10 bases lay outside the gene matches.

The V gene is TRBV7-8, the J gene TRBJ2-3, with 7 bases fitting TRBD2. This CDR3 has 19 residues. The germline gives CDR1 SGHVS, CDR2 FQNEAQ. Trimming cost V 5 bases and J 3 bases; bases outside gene matches: 20. This CDR3 is CASSILGPLGWEGTDTQYF. The DNA of the CDR3 is TGTGCCAGCAGCATCCTGGGTCCTCTTGGTTGGGAGGGGACAGATACGCAGTATTTT.

The J gene is TRBJ2-7, the V gene TRBV19; D is perhaps TRBD2 (5 bases). CDR3 size: 14 residues. CDR1 is LNHDA, CDR2 SQIVND, per germline (reference sequence). The V end lost 5 bases, the J end lost 0 bases, and 11 bases lay between the germline ends. The CDR3 spells CASSLYGVSYEQYF. DNA of the CDR3: TGTGCCAGTAGTCTCTACGGGGTCTCCTACGAGCAGTACTTC.

The V gene is TRBV30, the J gene TRBJ1-6, with D perhaps TRBD1 (6 bases). Trimming removed 2 bases from V and 10 bases from J, with 18 bases in between. The CDR3 contains 15 residues. The germline gives CDR1 GTSNPN, CDR2 SVGIG (reference sequence). Here the CDR3 reads CAWSQIGGVGSPLHF. CDR3 DNA: TGTGCCTGGAGTCAAATAGGGGGGGTTGGATCACCCCTCCACTTT.

The CDR3 reads CATSDPRTGGSNEQFF. The CDR3 bases are TGTGCCACCAGTGACCCCCGGACAGGGGGGTCCAATGAGCAGTTCTTC. J is TRBJ2-1 and V is TRBV24-1, with 10 positions matching TRBD1. This CDR3 comprises 16 residues. Germline V lookup: CDR1 KGHDR, CDR2 SFDVKD. V lost 4 bases to trimming and J lost 6 bases; unmatched junction nucleotides: 8.

The chain carries TRBV9 and TRBJ2-1; D may be TRBD2 (6 bases). CDR3 length: 16 residues. From germline, CDR1 is SGDLS and CDR2 YYNGEE. Trimming removed 3 bases from V and 6 bases from J, with 19 bases in between. The CDR3 region is CASSGGAGTFLNEQFF. The CDR3 DNA reads TGTGCCAGCAGCGGCGGGGCGGGGACGTTTCTCAATGAGCAGTTCTTC.

This clone was seen ten or more times. DNA of the CDR3: TGTGCCAGTACCGATAGGGAGGCGGCTGGCTACACCTTC. It is translated as CASTDREAAGYTF. The V call is TRBV19, the J call TRBJ1-2; the D is unclear. CDR1 LNHDA and CDR2 SQIVND come from the germline V gene (reference sequence). This CDR3 comprises 13 residues. Trimming stripped 7 bases from V and 7 bases from J, with 16 bases between.

This chain links TRBV7-2 with TRBJ2-2, with 8 bases matching TRBD1. The CDR3 extends over 16 amino acids. V lost 2 bases and J lost 6; bases outside the gene matches: 8. Looked up from germline, CDR1 is SGHTA and CDR2 is FQGNSA. In DNA form, the CDR3 reads TGTGCCAGCAGCTTAAGGCAGGGGGCCTTCGCCGGGGAGCTGTTTTTT. It translates to CASSLRQGAFAGELFF.

The chain is built from TRBV5-1 and TRBJ2-1; TRBD1 matches at 7 bases. The CDR3 is 13 amino acids. CDR1 and CDR2 from the germline V gene are SGHRS and YFSETQ. After removal of 5 bases from V and 4 bases from J, the junction contained 3 bases not matched to a gene. The CDR3 loop is CASRRDSYNEQFF. The CDR3 DNA follows: TGCGCCAGCAGACGGGACAGTTACAATGAGCAGTTCTTC.

The chain joins TRBV19 to TRBJ1-1, with D perhaps TRBD1 (5 bases). V dropped 7 bases and J dropped 1 base, with 16 bases sitting between them. CDR1 and CDR2 (germline): LNHDA, SQIVND (reference sequence). This CDR3 comprises 15 residues. DNA of the CDR3: TGTGCCAGTAACCGCCGGGACTTCCGGAACACTGAAGCTTTCTTT. This codes for CASNRRDFRNTEAFF.

CDR3 region: CASLYYRGQGTYEQYF. CDR3 sequence (DNA): TGTGCCAGCCTTTACTATCGGGGACAGGGTACCTACGAGCAGTACTTC. This sequence joins TRBV6-6 and TRBJ2-7; 9 bases align to TRBD1. CDR1 MNHNY and CDR2 SVGAGI come from the germline V gene (reference sequence). V gave up 8 bases and J gave up 2 bases; unmatched junction bases: 13. The CDR3 consists of 16 residues.

The rearrangement links TRBV28 to TRBJ2-2, with D maybe TRBD2 (5 bases). V was cut by 7 bases and J by 4 bases, with 19 bases left in between. The CDR3 runs to 16 residues. Germline loops: CDR1 MDHEN, CDR2 SYDVKM. CDR3 in amino acids: CASTSPALGVTGELFF. CDR3 nucleotide sequence: TGTGCCAGCACCAGCCCCGCACTCGGGGTCACCGGGGAGCTGTTTTTT.

The chain has TRBV7-9 and TRBJ1-6, with D maybe TRBD1 (5 bases). The CDR3 loop spans 14 amino acids. Trimming took off 9 bases at V and 0 bases at J, with 9 bases between the two ends. Germline CDR1 reads SEHNR; CDR2 reads FQNEAQ (reference sequence). The CDR3 region has the DNA TGTGCCAGGGGGGGAAGCTCCTATAATTCACCCCTCCACTTT. This encodes CARGGSSYNSPLHF.

Points on this clone: A read error may produce the germline difference seen at one junction end. The genes are TRBV7-9 and TRBJ1-1, with D maybe TRBD1 (6 bases). From germline, CDR1 is SEHNR and CDR2 FQNEAQ (reference sequence). This CDR3 is built from 15 residues. The CDR3 loop is CATSELQGFATEAFF. Here the CDR3 DNA reads TGTGCCACCAGCGAGTTACAGGGTTTTGCAACTGAAGCTTTCTTT.

This clone has a single count. The V gene is TRBV24-1, the J gene TRBJ2-1; D gene unclear. The CDR3 is 15 amino acids. Per germline, CDR1 KGHDR and CDR2 SFDVKD. V shed 1 base and J shed 4 bases, with 10 bases lying between them. CDR3 amino acids: CATSDFSPTYNEQFF. The DNA of the CDR3 is TGTGCCACCAGTGATTTTTCCCCCACTTACAATGAGCAGTTCTTC.